The 5 T cell receptor beta chains below were found in one sample sequenced in a study of T cell responses to AZD1222 COVID-19 vaccine. Profiling relied on immunoSEQ multiplex PCR, and the TCRdb table lists in-frame clones only, not all of them. The table records 100,000 to 120,000 clones, around 93% of them present only once. Here the sequenced sample was peripheral blood, taken 28 days after the second AZD1222 dose. The receptors here all came from an adult who received the AZD1222 COVID-19 vaccine.

The chain recombines TRBV5-6 with TRBJ2-1; D possibly corresponds to TRBD2 (6 bases). V lost 0 bases, J lost 8 bases, and 9 bases lay in between. Germline-derived CDR1 and CDR2 are SGHDT and YYEEEE. CDR3 length equals 13 residues. The CDR3 nucleotides read TGTGCCAGCAGCTTGGTCCGGGACTATGAGCAGTTCTTC. This codes for CASSLVRDYEQFF.

The CDR3 sequence is CASSLDLDTQYF. CDR3 DNA sequence: TGCGCCAGCAGCTTGGATCTTGATACGCAGTATTTT. The chain recombines TRBV5-1 with TRBJ2-3; D not resolved. Trimming left V 0 bases short and J 6 bases short, with 5 bases between. Germline V gene sequence: CDR1 SGHRS, CDR2 YFSETQ. The CDR3 extends over 12 amino acids.

The chain employs TRBV6-6 and TRBJ2-7; D might be TRBD2 (5 bases). The ends were cut back, 10 bases at V and 0 bases at J, with 10 bases in the middle. CDR1 and CDR2 (germline): MNHNY, SVGAGI (reference sequence). The CDR3 covers 12 residues. The CDR3 loop reads CATSGSSYEQYF. CDR3 DNA sequence: TGTGCCACCTCGGGGTCCTCCTACGAGCAGTACTTC.

V is TRBV6-5 and J is TRBJ2-5, with D possibly called TRBD1 or TRBD2 (5 bases each). The CDR3 is 14 residues long. CDR1 is MNHEY, CDR2 SVGAGI, per germline. V dropped 11 bases and J dropped 1 base, with 17 bases sitting between them. CDR3 protein: CACSRKGSQETQYF. The CDR3 DNA follows: TGTGCCTGCTCCCGTAAGGGGAGCCAAGAGACCCAGTACTTC.

J is TRBJ1-2 and V is TRBV4-2; maybe TRBD1 (5 bases). The germline CDR1 and CDR2 sequences are LGHNA and YNFKEQ. The CDR3 is 16 residues long. Trimming pared 3 bases from V and 6 bases from J, leaving 20 bases between. Here the CDR3 DNA reads TGTGCCAGCAGCCAGGGGTTCACAGGTTCGCATCATGGCTACACCTTC. It yields the protein CASSQGFTGSHHGYTF.